The following is a T cell receptor beta chain sequence with its context. The antigen is undetermined. These data come from a study of cytomegalovirus exposure and HLA in healthy donors. Findings of the study overall: Subsequent analysis revealed that first-cohort TCR clusters tended to co-occur in the approximately 120 validation repertoires. Reports indicated that the classifier achieved high specificity and sensitivity in diagnosing cytomegalovirus status.

The germline CDR1 and CDR2 sequences are SNHLY and FYNNEI. With 7 bases removed from V and 5 bases from J, the gap between germline ends came to 16 bases. This CDR3 is built from 14 residues. Measured with immunoSEQ multiplex PCR; TCRdb has only the in-frame clones, and not every one. This sample has roughly 150,000 clones, with about 89% found just once. Material for sequencing was PBMCs. This clonotype originated in a woman younger than 30 in good health and CMV-seropositive. V usage is TRBV2 and J usage is TRBJ2-3; maybe TRBD1 (6 bases). CDR3 residues: CASKENQGRDTQYF. CDR3 bases: TGTGCCAGCAAAGAAAACCAGGGGCGAGATACGCAGTATTTT.